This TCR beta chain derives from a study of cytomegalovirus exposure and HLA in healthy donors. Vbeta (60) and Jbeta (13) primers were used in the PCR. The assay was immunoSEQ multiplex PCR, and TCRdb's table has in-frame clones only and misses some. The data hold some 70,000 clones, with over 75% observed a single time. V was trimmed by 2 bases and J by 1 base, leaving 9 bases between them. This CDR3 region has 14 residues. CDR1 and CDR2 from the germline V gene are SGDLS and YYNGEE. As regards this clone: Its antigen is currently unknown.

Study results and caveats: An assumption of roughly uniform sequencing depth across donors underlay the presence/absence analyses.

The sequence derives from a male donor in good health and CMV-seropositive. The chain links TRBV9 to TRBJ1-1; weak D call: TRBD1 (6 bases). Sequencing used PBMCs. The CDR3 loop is CASSVGHANTEAFF. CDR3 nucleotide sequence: TGTGCCAGCAGCGTGGGACACGCGAACACTGAAGCTTTCTTT.